Reported below is one T cell receptor (beta chain). Method: immunoSEQ multiplex PCR; TCRdb's copy keeps in-frame clones and lacks some. The sample yields tens of thousands of clones, over 75% seen once. These data are taken from a study of T cell changes during pregnancy in multiple sclerosis. Sequences were derived from CD8+ T cells from peripheral blood mononuclear cells, sampled after pregnancy. The receptor was derived from a female donor with multiple sclerosis, enrolled in a pregnancy study.

This CDR3 is CASSLRVREAHSYNEQFF. CDR3 coding DNA: TGTGCCAGCAGCTTAAGAGTTCGGGAGGCCCACTCCTACAATGAGCAGTTCTTC. This rearrangement joins TRBV7-2 to TRBJ2-1; 7 bases are a match to TRBD2. From germline, CDR1 is SGHTA and CDR2 FQGNSA. The CDR3 consists of 18 residues. J gave up 0 bases and V 2 bases, and 10 bases lay outside the gene matches.